In this sample, the clone carrying this TCR beta chain turned up a few times. Its antigen is as yet unknown. This sample stems from a study of blood T cells in healthy people across ages. Overall study findings and caveats: Measured against age, TCR beta diversity per million T cells decreased in a roughly linear manner.

In germline, CDR1 is KGHDR, CDR2 SFDVKD. V was cut by 6 bases and J by 0 bases, with 5 bases left in between. This CDR3 spans 13 amino acids. Combining a sample-barcoded 5' primer with a J-beta primer mix, a second PCR ran for 7 to 11 cycles. TCRdb reprocessed the 5' RACE reads via MiXCR and lists one record per CDR3 protein. Found here are 600,000 to 850,000 distinct CDR3 sequences, about 25% of them singletons; the top ten hold 9.4%. A further study also used this sample, focusing on T cells of mothers and their children. That report notes: Second-PCR amplification with M1S added sample barcodes and 2-4 random nucleotides.

What was sequenced was blood. This TCR came from a boy aged 10-17 years in good health. The chain is built from TRBV24-1 and TRBJ2-1; D is undetermined. The CDR3 DNA reads as TGTGCCACCAGTAAGGACTCCTACAATGAGCAGTTCTTC. This gives the protein CATSKDSYNEQFF.